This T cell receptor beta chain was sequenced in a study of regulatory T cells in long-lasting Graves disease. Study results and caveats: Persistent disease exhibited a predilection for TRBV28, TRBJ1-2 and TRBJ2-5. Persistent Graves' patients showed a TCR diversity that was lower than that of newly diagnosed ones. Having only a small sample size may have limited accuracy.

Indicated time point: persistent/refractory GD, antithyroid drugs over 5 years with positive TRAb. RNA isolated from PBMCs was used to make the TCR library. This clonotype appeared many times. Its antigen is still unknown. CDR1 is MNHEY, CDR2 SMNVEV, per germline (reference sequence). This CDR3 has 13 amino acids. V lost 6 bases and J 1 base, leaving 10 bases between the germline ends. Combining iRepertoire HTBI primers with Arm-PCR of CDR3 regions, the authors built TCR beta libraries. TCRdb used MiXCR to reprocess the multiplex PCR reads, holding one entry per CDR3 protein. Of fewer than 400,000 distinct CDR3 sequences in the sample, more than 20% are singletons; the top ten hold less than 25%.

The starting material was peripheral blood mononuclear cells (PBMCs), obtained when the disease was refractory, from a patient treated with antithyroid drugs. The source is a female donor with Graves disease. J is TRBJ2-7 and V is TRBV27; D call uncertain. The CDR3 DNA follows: TGTGCCAGCAGGGGTGGGGAATCCTACGAGCAGTACTTC. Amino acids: CASRGGESYEQYF.